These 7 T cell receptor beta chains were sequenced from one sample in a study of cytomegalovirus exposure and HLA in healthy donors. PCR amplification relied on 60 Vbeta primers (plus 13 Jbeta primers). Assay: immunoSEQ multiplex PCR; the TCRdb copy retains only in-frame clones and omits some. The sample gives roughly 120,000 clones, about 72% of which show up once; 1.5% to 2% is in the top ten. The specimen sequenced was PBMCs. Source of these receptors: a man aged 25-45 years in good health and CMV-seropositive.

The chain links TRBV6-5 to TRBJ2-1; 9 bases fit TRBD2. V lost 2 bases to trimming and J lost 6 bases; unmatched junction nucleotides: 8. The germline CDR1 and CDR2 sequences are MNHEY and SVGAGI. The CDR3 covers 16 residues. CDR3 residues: CASSYTLAGVSNEQFF. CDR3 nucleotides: TGTGCCAGCAGTTACACTTTAGCGGGAGTCAGCAATGAGCAGTTCTTC.

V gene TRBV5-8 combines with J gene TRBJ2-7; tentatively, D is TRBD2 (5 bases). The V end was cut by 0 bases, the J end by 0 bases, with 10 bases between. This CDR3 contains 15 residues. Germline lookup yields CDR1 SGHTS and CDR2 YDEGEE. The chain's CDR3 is CASSLGGRVSYEQYF. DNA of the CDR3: TGTGCCAGCAGCTTGGGCGGGCGCGTCTCCTACGAGCAGTACTTC.

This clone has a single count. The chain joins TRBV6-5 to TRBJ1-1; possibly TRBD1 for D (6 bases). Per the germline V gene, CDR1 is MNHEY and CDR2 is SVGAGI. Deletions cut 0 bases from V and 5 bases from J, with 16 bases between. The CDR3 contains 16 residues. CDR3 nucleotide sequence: TGTGCCAGCAGTTACTCCTCCCCTCAGGGGCATACTGAAGCTTTCTTT. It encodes CASSYSSPQGHTEAFF.

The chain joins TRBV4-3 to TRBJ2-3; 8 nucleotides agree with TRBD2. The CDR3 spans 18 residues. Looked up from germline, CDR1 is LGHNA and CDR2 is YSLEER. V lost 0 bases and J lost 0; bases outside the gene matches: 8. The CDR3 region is CASSQERSSGGSTDTQYF. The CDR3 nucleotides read TGCGCCAGCAGCCAAGAAAGGTCGAGCGGGGGTAGCACAGATACGCAGTATTTT.

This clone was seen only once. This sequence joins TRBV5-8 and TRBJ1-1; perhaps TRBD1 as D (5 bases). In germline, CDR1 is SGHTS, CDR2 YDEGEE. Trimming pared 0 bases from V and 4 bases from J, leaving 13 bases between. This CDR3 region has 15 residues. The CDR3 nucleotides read TGTGCCAGCAGCTTGGTTCGACAGTTGCTCACTGAAGCTTTCTTT. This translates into CASSLVRQLLTEAFF.

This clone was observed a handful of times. The CDR3 spells CASSLLAYEQYF. CDR3 DNA sequence: TGTGCCAGCAGCTTACTAGCCTACGAGCAGTACTTC. The chain is built from TRBV7-9 and TRBJ2-7, with no clear D. From germline, CDR1 is SEHNR and CDR2 FQNEAQ (reference sequence). The CDR3 consists of 12 residues. V gave up 2 bases and J gave up 2 bases, with 4 bases separating them.

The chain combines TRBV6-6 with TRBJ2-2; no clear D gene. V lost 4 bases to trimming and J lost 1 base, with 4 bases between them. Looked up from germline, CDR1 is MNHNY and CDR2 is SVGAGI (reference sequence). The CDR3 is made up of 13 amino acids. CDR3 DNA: TGTGCCAGCAGTTCAGGGAACACCGGGGAGCTGTTTTTT. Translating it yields CASSSGNTGELFF.